A selection of T cell receptor beta chains follows, all from one sample in a study of blood T cell repertoires in COVID-19. Libraries were prepared by immunoSEQ multiplex PCR; TCRdb keeps only in-frame clonotypes and omits some of them. The repertoire holds around 230,000 clones, with approximately 80% as singletons. The sample comprised peripheral blood. The receptor set was obtained from a woman aged 80 or older with acute or convalescent COVID-19. The CDR3 runs from the conserved cysteine through the conserved F or W. The D gene is left open where the match is weak. Some rows mark clone size as missing; the rest say once, few, many or name a class of expanded clone.

d_call,clone_size,v_call,j_call,cdr3_nt,cdr3_aa
TRBD2,few,TRBV5-1,TRBJ2-1,TGCGCCAGCAGCCCTACTAGCGGGGGGGTCAATGAGCAGTTCTTC,CASSPTSGGVNEQFF
-,-,TRBV25-1,TRBJ1-1,TGTGCCAGCAGTGAAGCTAAATGGAACACTGAAGCTTTCTTT,CASSEAKWNTEAFF
TRBD1,-,TRBV5-6,TRBJ1-3,TGTGCCAGCAGCCCCGGGACAGGGAGCTCTGGAAACACCATATATTTT,CASSPGTGSSGNTIYF
TRBD1,-,TRBV6-5,TRBJ1-3,TGTGCCAGCACTAGGGACAGGGCAGAAGGAAACACCATATATTTT,CASTRDRAEGNTIYF
-,-,TRBV19,TRBJ1-5,TGTGCCAGTAGGATGACTGGGAGCAATCAGCCCCAGCATTTT,CASRMTGSNQPQHF
-,-,TRBV21-1,TRBJ1-2,TGTGCCAGCAGCTGGTGGCCAGGGTTTCATGGCTACACCTTC,CASSWWPGFHGYTF
-,-,TRBV5-1,TRBJ2-1,TGCGCCAGCAGCTTAACGGGAAATGAGCAGTTCTTC,CASSLTGNEQFF
TRBD2,-,TRBV3-1/TRBV3-2,TRBJ2-2,TGTGCCAGCAGCCTCCGACTAGCGGGGAACACCGGGGAGCTGTTTTTT,CASSLRLAGNTGELFF
TRBD2,-,TRBV4-2,TRBJ2-1,TGTGCCAGCAGCCGGGACGGGGGGGCCTGGAATGAGCAGTTCTTC,CASSRDGGAWNEQFF
-,-,TRBV6-5,TRBJ1-2,TGTGCCAGCATGAAATGGGCAGTCCAGGGCGGCTACACCTTC,CASMKWAVQGGYTF
TRBD1,-,TRBV7-2,TRBJ1-2,TGTGCCAGCAGCTTGGGGACAGCTAACTATGGCTACACCTTC,CASSLGTANYGYTF
-,-,TRBV6-5,TRBJ1-2,TGTGCCAGCAGGAGTCCAGTAGGGGTCTATGGCTACACCTTC,CASRSPVGVYGYTF
-,-,TRBV12-3/TRBV12-4,TRBJ1-1,TGTGCCAGCAGTTTAAAGGGAGAGGTGAGAGCTTTCTTT,CASSLKGEVRAFF
-,-,TRBV5-4,TRBJ2-1,TGTGCCAGCAGCCCGAGTACCGGGAGCTCCTACAATGAGCAGTTCTTC,CASSPSTGSSYNEQFF
-,-,TRBV6-1,TRBJ2-7,TGTGCCAGCAGTGAAGCGCTCAGGGTCGGCGAGCAGTACTTC,CASSEALRVGEQYF
TRBD1,-,TRBV3-1/TRBV3-2,TRBJ1-5,TGTGCCAGCAGCCAAGCAGGGGGCCCGGGAAGCAATCAGCCCCAGCATTTT,CASSQAGGPGSNQPQHF
TRBD2,-,TRBV27,TRBJ2-1,TGTGCCAGCAGTCTAGCCGGACTAGCGGAGCAGTTCTTC,CASSLAGLAEQFF
-,-,TRBV6-6,TRBJ1-5,TGTGCCAGCAGTCCCCGGGACTGGTACGGCAATCAGCCCCAGCATTTT,CASSPRDWYGNQPQHF
TRBD1,once,TRBV5-1,TRBJ2-5,TGCGCCAGCAGCTTGGAGGGACAGGGGAGGACGGAGACCCAGTACTTC,CASSLEGQGRTETQYF
TRBD1,-,TRBV19,TRBJ2-5,TGTGCCAGTAGTTCCCCGGGACAGGGGTACCAAGAGACCCAGTACTTC,CASSSPGQGYQETQYF
-,-,TRBV5-1,TRBJ1-1,TGCGCCAGCAGAGAGGACACCCTGAACACTGAAGCTTTCTTT,CASREDTLNTEAFF
-,few,TRBV28,TRBJ2-7,TGTGCCAGCAGCCAAAGTCGTCACTCGGACAGTCCCTACGAGCAGTACTTC,CASSQSRHSDSPYEQYF
-,-,TRBV6-1,TRBJ1-3,TGTGCCAGCAGCCCGTCTGGAAACACCATATATTTT,CASSPSGNTIYF
-,-,TRBV7-8,TRBJ1-1,TGTGCCAGCAGCTTCTCACAGGCGGTGGGGACTGAAGCTTTCTTT,CASSFSQAVGTEAFF
-,-,TRBV28,TRBJ1-6,TGTGCCAGCAGTTTATCAGGGTGGAATTCACCCCTCCACTTT,CASSLSGWNSPLHF
-,-,TRBV5-1,TRBJ1-4,TGCGCCAGCAGCCCAAGAGAAACAACTAATGAAAAACTGTTTTTT,CASSPRETTNEKLFF
TRBD2,-,TRBV24-1,TRBJ2-3,TGTGCCACCAGTGGAGGGAGGGTGGCAGATACGCAGTATTTT,CATSGGRVADTQYF
-,-,TRBV6-5,TRBJ1-2,TGTGCCAGCAGTTACTCGGCACAGTTATATGGCTACACCTTC,CASSYSAQLYGYTF
TRBD1,-,TRBV11-2,TRBJ2-7,TGTGCCAGCAGCCAGGACAGGGCGGGGGAGCAGTACTTC,CASSQDRAGEQYF
TRBD1,-,TRBV30,TRBJ1-1,TGTGCCTGGAGTAAGGACAGGGTGGACACTGAAGCTTTCTTT,CAWSKDRVDTEAFF
TRBD2,-,TRBV7-2,TRBJ2-7,TGTGCCAGCAGCTTAGGGCTAGCGGGGTACGAGCAGTACTTC,CASSLGLAGYEQYF
TRBD1,-,TRBV7-6,TRBJ2-5,TGTGCCAGCAGCCCCCAGACAGGGGAAGAGACCCAGTACTTC,CASSPQTGEETQYF
TRBD1,-,TRBV5-5,TRBJ1-6,TGTGCCAGCGACAGACAGGGGGACATTAATTCACCCCTCCACTTT,CASDRQGDINSPLHF
TRBD2,-,TRBV2,TRBJ2-3,TGTGCCAGCAGTGGGACTAGCGGGGGGGCCGTGAATACGCAGTATTTT,CASSGTSGGAVNTQYF
-,-,TRBV6-1,TRBJ1-1,TGTGCCAGCAGTGACGGAGGAGTTAACACTGAAGCTTTCTTT,CASSDGGVNTEAFF
TRBD1,-,TRBV5-1,TRBJ2-5,TGCGCCAGCAGCTTGGAAGTTGGGAGGGTTTGGGGACAGGGGTCGGAGACCCAGTACTTC,CASSLEVGRVWGQGSETQYF
-,-,TRBV6-5,TRBJ2-1,TGTGCCAGCATCCCGCCAGGGTTGAATGAGCAGTTCTTC,CASIPPGLNEQFF
-,-,TRBV4-1,TRBJ1-3,TGCGCCAGCAGCCAAGATAGGCGGGGGACCTCTGGAAACACCATATATTTT,CASSQDRRGTSGNTIYF
-,-,TRBV19,TRBJ2-7,TGTGCCAGTAGTATTGACAGGACCTACGAGCAGTACTTC,CASSIDRTYEQYF
TRBD1,-,TRBV7-9,TRBJ1-5,TGTGCCAGCAGCCCCGACAGGGTAACACAGCCCCAGCATTTT,CASSPDRVTQPQHF
-,-,TRBV7-2,TRBJ2-3,TGTGCCAGCAGCTTAGTCGGGGGGCCCACAGATACGCAGTATTTT,CASSLVGGPTDTQYF
TRBD1,few,TRBV5-5,TRBJ1-2,TGTGCCAGCAGCCGCAATACCGGGACAGGGGACGGGCAATACTATGGCTACACCTTC,CASSRNTGTGDGQYYGYTF
-,-,TRBV4-2,TRBJ1-1,TGTGCCAGCAGCCTCTTACTAACAGGGCCCACTGAAGCTTTCTTT,CASSLLLTGPTEAFF
TRBD1,-,TRBV29-1,TRBJ1-2,TGCAGCGTTGAAGGCAGGGGGCAGGGCTATGGCTACACCTTC,CSVEGRGQGYGYTF
TRBD2,-,TRBV5-4,TRBJ2-5,TGTGCCAGCAGCTTGGCCGGGACTAGCGGGGTGAAGACCCAGTACTTC,CASSLAGTSGVKTQYF
-,-,TRBV19,TRBJ1-5,TGTGCCAGTAGTACTTCCGGGAGCAATCAGCCCCAGCATTTT,CASSTSGSNQPQHF
-,-,TRBV6-5,TRBJ2-5,TGTGCCAGCAGTTACTCATTCGACAGACAAGAGACCCAGTACTTC,CASSYSFDRQETQYF
TRBD1,few,TRBV5-6,TRBJ1-2,TGTGCCAGCAGCAGAGGACAGGAACCTTATGGCTACACCTTC,CASSRGQEPYGYTF
TRBD1,-,TRBV5-1,TRBJ1-1,TGCGCCAGCAGCTGGGGGACAGGGAACAGGGGCACTGAAGCTTTCTTT,CASSWGTGNRGTEAFF
-,-,TRBV7-9,TRBJ1-2,TGTGCCAGCAGCACGGGATCAAACTATGGCTACACCTTC,CASSTGSNYGYTF
-,-,TRBV18,TRBJ2-5,TGTGCCAGCTCCCCCCAGTCTGGAGCTCTGCAGACCCAGTACTTC,CASSPQSGALQTQYF
TRBD1,-,TRBV2,TRBJ1-6,TGTGCCAGCACTCCCGGGACAGGCAATTCACCCCTCCACTTT,CASTPGTGNSPLHF
TRBD1,-,TRBV18,TRBJ1-5,TGTGCCAGCTCACCGGACAGGGTAGGGCAGCCCCAGCATTTT,CASSPDRVGQPQHF
TRBD1,few,TRBV27,TRBJ1-2,TGTGCCAGCAGTCGCATTACAGGGGGCACCTATGGCTACACCTTC,CASSRITGGTYGYTF
-,-,TRBV9,TRBJ1-3,TGTGCCAGCAGCACTAACTCTGGAAACACCATATATTTT,CASSTNSGNTIYF
-,-,TRBV3-1/TRBV3-2,TRBJ2-5,TGTGCCAGCAGCCAACCCGGACTGGTCCGGGAGACCCAGTACTTC,CASSQPGLVRETQYF
TRBD1,-,TRBV2,TRBJ2-2,TGTGCCAGCACTCGGGACAGATTCACCGGGGAGCTGTTTTTT,CASTRDRFTGELFF